This note documents a single T cell receptor beta chain sequence. The antigen remains undetermined. Using immunoSEQ multiplex PCR, the repertoire was profiled, and TCRdb retains in-frame clones only, with some absent. The sample has about 47,000 clones; about 70% are singletons. The data stem from a study of vaccination effects on CD4 cells after COVID-19. Study-wide background: ViraFEST assay sequencing came after antigen-specific CD4+ T cells were expanded with viral peptide pools.

Researchers isolated CD4+ T cells once approximately eleven days of culture had elapsed. All participants had two doses of either the BNT162b2 or mRNA-1273 vaccine. Half-medium changes using IL-2 medium occurred on days 3 and 7. The V gene's germline CDR1 is SGHTA and CDR2 FQGNSA. This CDR3 has 13 amino acids. V lost 4 bases to trimming and J lost 2 bases, with 8 bases between them. The origin of this receptor is a human donor who received a COVID-19 vaccine. J is TRBJ2-5 and V is TRBV7-2, with D uncertain. The specimen was CD4+ T cells from PBMCs cultured without peptide, collected after COVID-19 vaccination. As DNA, the CDR3 is TGTGCCAGCAGCTCACAACGGCAAGAGACCCAGTACTTC. Translation: CASSSQRQETQYF. The complete variable domain, with remaining parts taken from reference TRBV7-2 and TRBJ2-5, reads GAGVSQSPSNKVTEKGKDVELRCDPISGHTALYWYRQSLGQGLEFLIYFQGNSAPDKSGLPSDRFSAERTGGSVSTLTIQRTQQEDSAVYLCASSSQRQETQYFGPGTRLLVL.